This T cell receptor (beta chain) was captured in a study of early T cells in non-severe SARS-CoV-2 infection. The study, taken as a whole, reports: There was a bias toward anti-spike CD8 responses in VDJdb matching, which missed private and CD4 specificities.

TCRdb recomputed calls from the 5' RACE reads with MiXCR, one row per CDR3 protein. The sample records some 55,000 distinct CDR3 sequences, over 9.5% being singletons. The CDR3 is made up of 13 amino acids. This clonotype was detected many times. The antigen remains undetermined. The receptor's source is an adult who was a healthcare worker with PCR-confirmed SARS-CoV-2 infection or an uninfected control (not recorded which). What was sequenced was whole blood. The rearrangement uses TRBV21-1 and TRBJ2-1. TRBV21-1 is a pseudogene. The CDR3 DNA reads TGTGCCAGCAGCCACCAGTGGGGAAATGAGCAGTTCTTC. Translating it yields CASSHQWGNEQFF.